The rows below give T cell receptor beta chains drawn from one sample of a study of cytomegalovirus exposure and HLA in healthy donors. Here immunoSEQ multiplex PCR was the method, and the copy in TCRdb shows in-frame clones only, minus some. Of some 200,000 clones detected, 84% appear once; the ten largest clones hold 2.5% to 3%. The material sequenced was PBMCs. The receptors were gathered from a woman between 18 and 29 years old in good health and CMV-seropositive. CDR3s include the opening cysteine and the closing phenylalanine or tryptophan. D genes are given only for firm matches. Some rows mark clone size as missing; the rest say once, few, many or name a class of expanded clone.

TRBJ2-6 | NA | TRBD1 | TRBV7-8 | 18 | TGTGCCAGCAGCCAAGATGGGACAGGGTACACTGGGGCCAACGTCCTGACTTTC | CASSQDGTGYTGANVLTF
TRBJ1-1 | NA | NA | TRBV6-1 | 12 | TGTGCCAGCAGCGTGAGTGATAGTGAAGCTTTCTTT | CASSVSDSEAFF
TRBJ1-5 | NA | NA | TRBV5-6 | 14 | TGTGCCAGCAGCCTTCGAGGGATTAATCAGCCCCAGCATTTT | CASSLRGINQPQHF
TRBJ2-7 | NA | NA | TRBV4-2 | 15 | TGTGCCAGCAGCCAAGAGTTCAGGGGCTGGGACGAGCAGTACTTC | CASSQEFRGWDEQYF
TRBJ1-2 | NA | TRBD1 | TRBV5-1 | 13 | TGCGCCAGCAGCATTAGACAGGGCTATGGCTACACCTTC | CASSIRQGYGYTF
TRBJ2-3 | NA | NA | TRBV4-3 | 15 | TGCGCCAGCAGCCAATGGGGGCTAAACACAGATACGCAGTATTTT | CASSQWGLNTDTQYF
TRBJ1-6 | NA | NA | TRBV2 | 14 | TGTGCCAGCAGTGAGAGACAACTGGGTTCACCCCTCCACTTT | CASSERQLGSPLHF
TRBJ1-6 | NA | TRBD1 | TRBV7-9 | 14 | TGTGCCAGCAGCCCGACAGGGTCTAATTCACCCCTCCACTTT | CASSPTGSNSPLHF
TRBJ1-5 | NA | TRBD1 | TRBV2 | 15 | TGTGCCAGCAGGAGGGACAGGGGGCTTGGGCAGCCCCAGCATTTT | CASRRDRGLGQPQHF
TRBJ1-1 | NA | TRBD1 | TRBV6-6 | 13 | TGTGCCAGCAAACAACCCGGGACAGGGACGGCTTTCTTT | CASKQPGTGTAFF
TRBJ2-5 | NA | NA | TRBV2 | 17 | TGTGCCAGCAGAGGTTCGAGGACAGTTAACTTCCAAGAGACCCAGTACTTC | CASRGSRTVNFQETQYF
TRBJ2-7 | once | NA | TRBV10-2 | 13 | TGCGCCAGCACAGCGACAGGTGACTACGAGCAGTACTTC | CASTATGDYEQYF
TRBJ2-7 | few | NA | TRBV5-1 | 14 | TGCGCCAGCAGCCCCGGGTCCCTCTCCTACGAGCAGTACTTC | CASSPGSLSYEQYF
TRBJ2-5 | NA | TRBD2 | TRBV27 | 15 | TGTGCCAGCAGTTTCGGGACTAGCGGGGGAGGGACCCAGTACTTC | CASSFGTSGGGTQYF
TRBJ1-2 | NA | TRBD1 | TRBV5-6 | 14 | TGTGCCAGCAGCAGCGACAGGGGCCTCTATGGCTACACCTTC | CASSSDRGLYGYTF
TRBJ2-3 | NA | NA | TRBV5-6 | 14 | TGTGCCAGCAGCTTGGTAACTAGCACAGATACGCAGTATTTT | CASSLVTSTDTQYF
TRBJ2-3 | once | NA | TRBV6-6 | 12 | TGTGCCAGCCAGGAAAACACAGATACGCAGTATTTT | CASQENTDTQYF
TRBJ1-1 | NA | TRBD1 | TRBV10-3 | 16 | TGTGCCACTTGCTTCGGCGTAACAGGGGTCGGCACTGAAGCTTTCTTT | CATCFGVTGVGTEAFF
TRBJ1-2 | few | NA | TRBV5-1 | 14 | TGCGCCAGCATGGACACCGGAACCCTAGGAGGCTACACCTTC | CASMDTGTLGGYTF
TRBJ1-3 | NA | TRBD1 | TRBV9 | 15 | TGTGCCAGCAGCCCCCGACAGGGGTCTGGAAACACCATATATTTT | CASSPRQGSGNTIYF
TRBJ2-7 | NA | NA | TRBV5-1 | 14 | TGCGCCAGCAGCTCGCTCCGGACTACTTACGAGCAGTACTTC | CASSSLRTTYEQYF
TRBJ2-3 | NA | NA | TRBV4-1 | 14 | TGCGCCAGCAGCCAAGCCCCGGGCACAGATACGCAGTATTTT | CASSQAPGTDTQYF
TRBJ2-7 | NA | TRBD1 | TRBV19 | 14 | TGTGCCAGTAGTCCACAGGGACAGAGCTACGAGCAGTACTTC | CASSPQGQSYEQYF
TRBJ1-2 | NA | TRBD1 | TRBV27 | 16 | TGTGCCAGCAGTTTAGCACCAGACAGGGGCGACTATGGCTACACCTTC | CASSLAPDRGDYGYTF
TRBJ1-5 | NA | TRBD1 | TRBV2 | 15 | TGTGCCAACAACCCAGGGGGTACTCGCAATCAGCCCCAGCATTTT | CANNPGGTRNQPQHF
TRBJ1-5 | NA | NA | TRBV15 | 15 | TGTGCCACCAGCAGAGAGGCCCAGGGTAATCAGCCCCAGCATTTT | CATSREAQGNQPQHF
TRBJ1-1 | NA | NA | TRBV27 | 14 | TGTGCCAGCAGTTTGGGTACAGGGCTCACTGAAGCTTTCTTT | CASSLGTGLTEAFF
TRBJ1-4 | NA | NA | TRBV5-1 | 14 | TGCGCCAGCAGCTTAGATAAACCAGGGCGAAAACTGTTTTTT | CASSLDKPGRKLFF
TRBJ1-2 | once | TRBD1 | TRBV5-6 | 15 | TGTGCCAGCAGCATCCGGGACAGGGGTATATATGGCTACACCTTC | CASSIRDRGIYGYTF
TRBJ2-7 | few | NA | TRBV7-2 | 12 | TGTGCCAGCAGCTCGGACTCCGGTCGGCAGTACTTC | CASSSDSGRQYF
TRBJ2-7 | NA | NA | TRBV4-2 | 15 | TGTGCCAGCAGCCAAGAGGTGGGGGCCTCCTACGAGCAGTACTTC | CASSQEVGASYEQYF
TRBJ1-1 | NA | TRBD1 | TRBV7-9 | 12 | TGTGCCAGCAGCTTATCGGGACAGCCAGCTTTCTTT | CASSLSGQPAFF
TRBJ2-7 | NA | TRBD1 | TRBV29-1 | 14 | TGCAGCGGCACCGGGACAGGTGGCTCCTACGAGCAGTACTTC | CSGTGTGGSYEQYF
TRBJ2-7 | NA | NA | TRBV27 | 13 | TGTGCCAGCAGTTTCTATCGGGGGTACGAGCAGTACTTC | CASSFYRGYEQYF
TRBJ1-1 | NA | NA | TRBV18 | 13 | TGTGCCAGCTCAGAGAGGGCGGTCGCTGAAGCTTTCTTT | CASSERAVAEAFF
TRBJ2-1 | NA | NA | TRBV27 | 14 | TGTGCCAGCAGACCCCCTGGCACCTACAATGAGCAGTTCTTC | CASRPPGTYNEQFF
TRBJ2-5 | NA | NA | TRBV19 | 16 | TGTGCCAGTAGTATAGAGGGGGCTAGCGGCCAAGAGACCCAGTACTTC | CASSIEGASGQETQYF
TRBJ2-1 | NA | NA | TRBV19 | 13 | TGTGCCAGTAGTATACGGGGGGCCGGTGAGCAGTTCTTC | CASSIRGAGEQFF
TRBJ2-1 | once | NA | TRBV14 | 15 | TGTGCCAGCAGCCAAGAAAGACGGGGGTACAATGAGCAGTTCTTC | CASSQERRGYNEQFF
TRBJ2-7 | NA | NA | TRBV10-3 | 13 | TGTGCCATCAGCCCCCGGTTTGAAGCGGAGCAGTACTTC | CAISPRFEAEQYF
TRBJ1-1 | few | NA | TRBV20-1 | 11 | TGCAGTGTACCCGGGAACACTGAAGCTTTCTTT | CSVPGNTEAFF
TRBJ1-2 | few | NA | TRBV9 | 15 | TGTGCCAGCAGCGTAGAGAGCAGGGGAACTGGCGGCTACACCTTC | CASSVESRGTGGYTF
TRBJ1-3 | few | NA | TRBV6-1 | 14 | TGTGCCAGCAGTTTGGGGGAGGTCGGGAGCACCATATATTTT | CASSLGEVGSTIYF
TRBJ2-4 | NA | NA | TRBV10-3 | 16 | TGTGCCATCAGTGAGTCGAACAGGGAGGCCAAAAACATTCAGTACTTC | CAISESNREAKNIQYF
TRBJ1-6 | once | TRBD1 | TRBV7-2 | 15 | TGTGCCAGCAGCCCCCGGGACAGGGGTTTGTCACCCCTCCACTTT | CASSPRDRGLSPLHF
TRBJ2-5 | NA | NA | TRBV13 | 15 | TGTGCCAGCAGCCCGCCCGGGACTGATCAAGAGACCCAGTACTTC | CASSPPGTDQETQYF
TRBJ1-3 | NA | NA | TRBV19 | 14 | TGTGCCAGTACCCATGCAGGGGCCGGAAACACCATATATTTT | CASTHAGAGNTIYF
TRBJ1-2 | NA | NA | TRBV5-6 | 13 | TGTGCCAGCAGCTTGGCCCAGGACTATGGCTACACCTTC | CASSLAQDYGYTF
TRBJ1-4 | NA | NA | TRBV7-9 | 17 | TGTGCCAGCAGCCATAACACCGGACAGACAACTAATGAAAAACTGTTTTTT | CASSHNTGQTTNEKLFF
TRBJ1-6 | NA | NA | TRBV11-2 | 14 | TGTGCCAGCAGCTTAGACCGACAGCTTTCACCCCTCCACTTT | CASSLDRQLSPLHF
TRBJ1-2 | NA | TRBD1 | TRBV2 | 16 | TGTGCCAGCAGTGAAACCGACAGGGTCCGTCTTGGTGGCTACACCTTC | CASSETDRVRLGGYTF
TRBJ1-2 | NA | TRBD1 | TRBV5-1 | 14 | TGCGCCAGCAGGGACAGGACAGGAATCTATGGCTACACCTTC | CASRDRTGIYGYTF
TRBJ2-2 | NA | NA | TRBV15 | 16 | TGTGCCACCAGCAAGAACAGGGTATTTGGCGCCGGGGAGCTGTTTTTT | CATSKNRVFGAGELFF
TRBJ1-5 | NA | NA | TRBV5-6 | 14 | TGTGCCAGCACGGTTGGGGGGGGCGGTCAGCCCCAGCATTTT | CASTVGGGGQPQHF
TRBJ1-2 | NA | TRBD1 | TRBV19 | 10 | TGTGCCGCACAGGGGAATGGCTACACCTTC | CAAQGNGYTF